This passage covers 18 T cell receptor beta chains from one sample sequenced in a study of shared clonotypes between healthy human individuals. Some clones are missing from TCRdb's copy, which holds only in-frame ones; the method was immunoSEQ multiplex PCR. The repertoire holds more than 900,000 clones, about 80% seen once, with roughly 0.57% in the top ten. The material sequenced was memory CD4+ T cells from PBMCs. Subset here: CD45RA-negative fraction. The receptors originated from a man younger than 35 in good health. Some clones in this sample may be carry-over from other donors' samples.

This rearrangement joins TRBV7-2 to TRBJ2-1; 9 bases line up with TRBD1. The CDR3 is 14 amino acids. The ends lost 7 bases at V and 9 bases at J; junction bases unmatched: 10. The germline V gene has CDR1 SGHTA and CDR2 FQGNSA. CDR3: CASTPGQGTSEQFF. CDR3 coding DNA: TGTGCCAGCACCCCGGGACAGGGAACTAGTGAGCAGTTCTTC.

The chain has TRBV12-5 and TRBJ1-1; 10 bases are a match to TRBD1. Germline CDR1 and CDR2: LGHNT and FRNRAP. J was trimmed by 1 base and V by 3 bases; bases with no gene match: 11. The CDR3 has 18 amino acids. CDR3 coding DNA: TGTGCTAGTGGTTTCCTTCCCGGGACAGGGGAGTGGAACACTGAAGCTTTCTTT. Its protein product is CASGFLPGTGEWNTEAFF.

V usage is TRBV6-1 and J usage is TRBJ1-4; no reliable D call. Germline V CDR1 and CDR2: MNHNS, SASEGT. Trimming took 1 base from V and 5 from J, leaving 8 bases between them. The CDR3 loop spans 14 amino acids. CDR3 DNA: TGTGCCAGCAGTGAAGTGGAGAACAATGAAAAACTGTTTTTT. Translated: CASSEVENNEKLFF.

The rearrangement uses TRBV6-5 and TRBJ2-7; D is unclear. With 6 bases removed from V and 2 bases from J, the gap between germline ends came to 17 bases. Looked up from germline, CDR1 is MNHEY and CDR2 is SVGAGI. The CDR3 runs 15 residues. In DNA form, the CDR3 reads TGTGCCAGCAGGCCCGAGGCAGAGCGAACCTACGAGCAGTACTTC. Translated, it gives CASRPEAERTYEQYF.

The CDR3 here is CASSVGSPIAKNIQYF. The DNA of the CDR3 is TGTGCCAGCAGCGTGGGCAGCCCGATAGCCAAAAACATTCAGTACTTC. This sequence joins TRBV9 and TRBJ2-4; D is unresolved. The CDR3 sequence is 16 residues long. Germline V gene data show CDR1 as SGDLS and CDR2 as YYNGEE. V was trimmed by 2 bases and J by 0 bases, leaving 12 bases between them.

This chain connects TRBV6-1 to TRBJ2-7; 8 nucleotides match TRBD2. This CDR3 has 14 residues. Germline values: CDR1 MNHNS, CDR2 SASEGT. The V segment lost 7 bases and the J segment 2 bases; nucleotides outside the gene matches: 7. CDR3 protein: CASKLLAETYEQYF. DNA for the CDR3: TGTGCCAGCAAGTTACTAGCGGAGACCTACGAGCAGTACTTC.

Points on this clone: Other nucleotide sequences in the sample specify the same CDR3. CDR3 in DNA: TGTGCCAGCAGCTTAGATACTAGCGGATACAATGAGCAGTTCTTC. It is translated as CASSLDTSGYNEQFF. The chain couples TRBV7-2 to TRBJ2-1; 8 positions match TRBD2. This CDR3 comprises 15 residues. The germline V gene has CDR1 SGHTA and CDR2 FQGNSA. Trimming removed 1 base from V and 4 bases from J; junction bases left unmatched: 3.

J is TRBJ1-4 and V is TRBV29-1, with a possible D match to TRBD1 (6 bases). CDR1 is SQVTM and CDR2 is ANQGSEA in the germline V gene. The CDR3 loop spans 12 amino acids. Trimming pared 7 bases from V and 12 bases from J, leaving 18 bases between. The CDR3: CSALLGGYQLFF. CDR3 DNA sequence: TGCAGCGCACTGTTGGGGGGCTACCAACTGTTTTTT.

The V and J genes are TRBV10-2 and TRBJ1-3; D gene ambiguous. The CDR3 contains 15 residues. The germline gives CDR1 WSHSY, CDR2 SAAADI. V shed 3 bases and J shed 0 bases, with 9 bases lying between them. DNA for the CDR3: TGCGCCAGCAGTGATAGGGCCAGCTCTGGAAACACCATATATTTT. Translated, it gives CASSDRASSGNTIYF.

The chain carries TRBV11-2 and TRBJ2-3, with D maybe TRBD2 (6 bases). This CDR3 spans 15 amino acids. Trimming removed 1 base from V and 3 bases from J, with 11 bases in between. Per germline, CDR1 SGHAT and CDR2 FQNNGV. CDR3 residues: CASSLAGVVTDTQYF. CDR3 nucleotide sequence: TGTGCCAGCAGCTTAGCGGGAGTGGTGACAGATACGCAGTATTTT.

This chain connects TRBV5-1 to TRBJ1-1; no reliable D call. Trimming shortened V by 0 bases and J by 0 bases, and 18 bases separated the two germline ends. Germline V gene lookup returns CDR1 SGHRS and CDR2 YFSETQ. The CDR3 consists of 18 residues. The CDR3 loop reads CASSLGTDPLRMNTEAFF. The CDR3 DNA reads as TGCGCCAGCAGCTTGGGAACGGATCCGCTCCGAATGAACACTGAAGCTTTCTTT.

The DNA of the CDR3 is TGCGCCAGCAGCCAAGATGATGGCGGGAGGAATCAGCCCCAGCATTTT. Amino acid sequence: CASSQDDGGRNQPQHF. The chain links TRBV4-1 to TRBJ1-5; unclear D gene. The length of the CDR3 is 16 residues. The germline CDR1 and CDR2 sequences are MGHRA and YSYEKL. V lost 0 bases and J 4 bases, leaving 13 bases between the germline ends.

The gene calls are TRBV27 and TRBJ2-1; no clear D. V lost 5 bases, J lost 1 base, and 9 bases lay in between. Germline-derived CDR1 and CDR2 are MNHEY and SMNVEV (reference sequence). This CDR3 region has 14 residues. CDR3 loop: CASSDPPSYNEQFF. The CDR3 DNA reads TGTGCCAGCAGTGACCCGCCGTCCTACAATGAGCAGTTCTTC.

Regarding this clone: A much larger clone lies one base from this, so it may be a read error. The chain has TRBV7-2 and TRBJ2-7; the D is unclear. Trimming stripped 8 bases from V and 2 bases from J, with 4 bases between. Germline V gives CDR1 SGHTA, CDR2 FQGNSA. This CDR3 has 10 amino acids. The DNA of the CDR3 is TGTGCCAGCGGCACCTACGAGCAGTACTTC. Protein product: CASGTYEQYF.

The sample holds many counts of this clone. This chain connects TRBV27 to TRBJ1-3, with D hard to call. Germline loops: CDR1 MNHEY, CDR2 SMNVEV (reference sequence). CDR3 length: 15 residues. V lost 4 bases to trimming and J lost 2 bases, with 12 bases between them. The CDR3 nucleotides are TGTGCCAGCAGTTCCCTCCCCAGTACTGGAAACACCATATATTTT. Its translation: CASSSLPSTGNTIYF.

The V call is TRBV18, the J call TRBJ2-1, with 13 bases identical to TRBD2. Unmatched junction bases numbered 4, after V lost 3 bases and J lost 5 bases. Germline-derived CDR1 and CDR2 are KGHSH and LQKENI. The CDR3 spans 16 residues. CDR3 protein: CASSPSGLAGNNEQFF. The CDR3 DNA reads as TGTGCCAGCTCACCCTCGGGACTAGCGGGGAACAATGAGCAGTTCTTC.

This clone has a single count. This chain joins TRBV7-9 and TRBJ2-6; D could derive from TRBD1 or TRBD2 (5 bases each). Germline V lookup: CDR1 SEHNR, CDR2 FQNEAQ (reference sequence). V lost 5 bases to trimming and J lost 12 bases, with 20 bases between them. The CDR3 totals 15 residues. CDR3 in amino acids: CASSPRDGLRSVLTF. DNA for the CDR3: TGTGCCAGCAGCCCCCGGGACGGACTTCGGTCCGTCCTGACTTTC.

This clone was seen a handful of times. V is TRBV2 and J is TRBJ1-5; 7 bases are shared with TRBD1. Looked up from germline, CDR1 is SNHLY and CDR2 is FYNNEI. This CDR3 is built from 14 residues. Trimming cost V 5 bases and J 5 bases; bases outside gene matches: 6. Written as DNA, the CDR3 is TGTGCCAGCAGTCCCTGGACAGGCGATCAGCCCCAGCATTTT. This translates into CASSPWTGDQPQHF.